A selection of T cell receptor beta chains follows, all from one sample in a study of prognosis after radiotherapy for stage I lung cancer. MiXCR, applied by TCRdb to the multiplex PCR reads, yields one record per CDR3 protein. The data show about 35,000 distinct CDR3 sequences, 30% to 35% seen once. Sequenced here: PBMCs, sampled before or after stereotactic body radiation therapy (not recorded which). The receptors shown here come from a donor at least 50 years old with non-small cell lung cancer. Each CDR3 is given with its conserved first and last residue. Fields, in order: CDR3 length, V gene, clone size, D gene, J gene, CDR3 protein, CDR3 DNA. A D gene is named only where the DNA matches it firmly. Size is omitted from some rows. Given values are once, few, many or a class for expanded clones.

15	TRBV11-3	once	TRBD2	TRBJ2-1	CASSPGGGGANEQFF	TGTGCCAGCAGCCCCGGGGGGGGGGGGGCCAATGAGCAGTTCTTC
16	TRBV19	many	.	TRBJ2-2	CASSASRGSIPGELFF	TGTGCCAGTAGTGCCTCTCGGGGGTCGATCCCCGGGGAGCTGTTTTTT
14	TRBV25-1	few	.	TRBJ2-4	CASSETGSGNIQYF	TGTGCCAGCAGTGAGACAGGTTCCGGAAACATTCAGTACTTC
12	TRBV7-2	many	.	TRBJ2-7	CASSFSAYEQYF	TGTGCCAGCAGCTTCTCTGCCTACGAGCAGTACTTC
15	TRBV3-1	many	.	TRBJ1-2	CASSQHAGMGVRYTF	TGTGCCAGCAGCCAACACGCAGGGATGGGAGTACGCTACACCTTC
17	TRBV19	many	TRBD1	TRBJ1-2	CASSMGIARTGGRGYTF	TGTGCCAGTAGTATGGGAATCGCCCGGACAGGGGGCCGTGGCTACACCTTC
14	TRBV28	many	TRBD1	TRBJ2-7	CASSRAGTVYEQYF	TGTGCCAGCAGTCGAGCCGGGACAGTCTACGAGCAGTACTTC
14	TRBV28	many	.	TRBJ2-5	CASSVGTPTETQYF	TGTGCCAGCAGTGTCGGGACCCCTACAGAGACCCAGTACTTC
17	TRBV6-2/TRBV6-3	.	TRBD2	TRBJ2-6	CASSGTSETAGANVLTF	TGTGCCAGCAGTGGGACTAGCGAGACCGCTGGGGCCAACGTCCTGACCTTC
17	TRBV6-5	once	.	TRBJ1-6	CASSYSNVLGSDSPLHF	TGTGCCAGCAGTTACTCAAACGTTCTGGGATCAGATTCACCCCTCCACTTT
16	TRBV5-1	many	.	TRBJ1-3	CASSLELKNSGNTIYF	TGCGCCAGCAGCTTGGAGCTGAAGAACTCTGGAAACACCATATATTTT
16	TRBV19	.	.	TRBJ2-6	CASSPYEGTGANVLTF	TGTGCCAGTAGTCCCTACGAGGGTACAGGGGCCAACGTCCTGACTTTC
11	TRBV28	many	.	TRBJ1-2	CATQGPYGYTF	TGTGCCACTCAGGGTCCCTATGGCTACACCTTC
16	TRBV19	.	.	TRBJ2-2	CASSFTADTNTGELFF	TGTGCCAGTAGCTTTACGGCAGACACGAACACCGGTGAGCTGTTTTTT
16	TRBV6-2/TRBV6-3	few	.	TRBJ2-5	CASSYIHIASGETQYF	TGTGCCAGCAGTTATATTCATATCGCCTCCGGTGAGACCCAGTACTTC
19	TRBV3-1	many	TRBD1	TRBJ2-3	CASSPEAGGPVQHTDTQYF	TGTGCCAGCAGCCCCGAAGCAGGGGGCCCCGTCCAACACACAGATACGCAGTATTTT
14	TRBV9	many	.	TRBJ1-1	CASSVSTQNTEAFF	TGTGCCAGCAGCGTCTCGACACAGAACACTGAAGCTTTCTTT
14	TRBV7-2	many	.	TRBJ1-1	CASSSRADGAEAFF	TGTGCCAGCAGCTCTCGAGCCGACGGCGCAGAAGCTTTCTTT
20	TRBV12-3/TRBV12-4	.	TRBD2	TRBJ2-2	CASSFRYLGLAGGLTGELFF	TGTGCCAGCAGTTTTAGGTATCTCGGACTAGCGGGAGGACTCACCGGGGAGCTGTTTTTT
16	TRBV3-1	.	.	TRBJ1-6	CASSTPNAGKHSPPHF	TGTGCCAGCAGCACCCCAAATGCGGGGAAGCATTCACCCCCCCACTTT
18	TRBV28	.	TRBD2	TRBJ2-3	CSSTFGLAEPSSTDTQYF	TGTTCCAGCACCTTTGGACTAGCTGAGCCATCCAGCACAGATACGCAGTATTTT
19	TRBV15	many	TRBD2	TRBJ2-5	CATSREIQGLAFLKETQYF	TGTGCCACCAGCAGAGAAATACAGGGACTAGCTTTTTTGAAAGAGACCCAGTACTTC
14	TRBV28	.	TRBD1	TRBJ1-2	CASILRDRGYGYTF	TGTGCCAGCATCCTCCGCGACAGGGGATATGGCTACACCTTC
12	TRBV29-1	many	.	TRBJ1-5	CSVEIDGRPQHF	TGCAGCGTCGAGATTGACGGGCGGCCCCAGCATTTT
15	TRBV6-2/TRBV6-3	.	.	TRBJ1-2	CASRSTVGWNYGYTF	TGTGCCAGCAGGTCTACAGTGGGGTGGAACTATGGCTACACCTTC
15	TRBV7-8	many	TRBD2	TRBJ2-3	CASSLERGGGDTQYF	TGTGCCAGCAGCTTAGAGCGGGGGGGTGGAGATACGCAGTATTTT
14	TRBV12-3/TRBV12-4	many	TRBD1	TRBJ1-2	CASRSRTGPYGYTF	TGTGCCAGCAGATCCAGGACAGGGCCCTATGGCTACACCTTC
13	TRBV6-2/TRBV6-3	.	TRBD1	TRBJ2-7	CASLRTGSYDQYF	TGTGCCAGCTTGAGGACAGGGTCCTACGATCAGTACTTC
14	TRBV27	many	.	TRBJ2-5	CASSRDSTQETQYF	TGTGCCAGCAGTAGGGACTCCACCCAAGAGACCCAGTACTTC
17	TRBV25-1	many	TRBD1	TRBJ1-2	CASSEGTGGPWYYGYTF	TGTGCCAGCAGTGAAGGGACAGGGGGCCCTTGGTACTATGGCTACACCTTC
14	TRBV20-1	many	TRBD1	TRBJ2-7	CSALWDRGPYEQYF	TGCAGTGCTCTCTGGGACAGGGGTCCCTACGAGCAGTACTTC
15	TRBV20-1	many	.	TRBJ1-5	CSATRTTGSNQPQHF	TGCAGTGCTACCCGGACAACTGGAAGCAATCAGCCCCAGCATTTT
11	TRBV12-3/TRBV12-4	.	.	TRBJ1-2	CASSLIGGYTF	TGTGCCAGCAGTTTAATCGGTGGCTACACCTTC
15	TRBV28	many	.	TRBJ2-6	CASSIGGSGANVLTF	TGTGCCAGCAGTATAGGGGGCTCTGGGGCCAACGTCCTGACTTTC
13	TRBV3-1	.	.	TRBJ2-7	CASSQNRPYEQYF	TGTGCCAGCAGCCAGAATCGGCCCTACGAGCAGTACTTC
14	TRBV7-6	many	.	TRBJ2-7	CASSLDGGRYEQYF	TGTGCCAGCAGCTTAGATGGGGGCAGGTACGAGCAGTACTTC
15	TRBV20-1	many	TRBD2	TRBJ2-5	CSATSGLAGQETQYF	TGCAGTGCTACCTCGGGACTAGCGGGACAAGAGACCCAGTACTTC
13	TRBV6-1	many	.	TRBJ2-7	CASSRDHSYEQYF	TGTGCCAGCAGTAGGGACCACTCCTACGAGCAGTACTTC
14	TRBV11-2	.	TRBD1	TRBJ1-6	CASSIDRGNSPLHF	TGTGCCAGCAGCATCGACAGGGGTAATTCACCCCTCCACTTT
15	TRBV6-1	many	TRBD1	TRBJ1-1	CASSKPGQGLTEAFF	TGTGCCAGCAGTAAGCCGGGACAGGGACTAACTGAAGCTTTCTTT
16	TRBV24-1	.	TRBD2	TRBJ2-3	CATSDAGEISTDTQYF	TGTGCCACCAGTGACGCGGGAGAGATTAGCACAGATACGCAGTATTTT
15	TRBV20-1	many	TRBD1	TRBJ2-5	CSAHLLQGPGETQYF	TGCAGTGCGCACCTATTACAGGGGCCGGGTGAGACCCAGTACTTC
16	TRBV19	many	TRBD1	TRBJ1-5	CASSIERQGARQPQHF	TGTGCCAGTAGTATAGAGCGACAGGGGGCGAGGCAGCCCCAGCATTTT
14	TRBV19	many	.	TRBJ2-5	CASTNPRGRETQYF	TGTGCCAGTACCAACCCGAGGGGACGAGAGACCCAGTACTTC
13	TRBV11-2	.	.	TRBJ2-2	CASSLFNTGELFF	TGTGCCAGCAGCTTATTCAACACCGGGGAGCTGTTTTTT
12	TRBV28	once	.	TRBJ2-7	CASSFQNYEQYF	TGTGCCAGCAGTTTCCAAAACTACGAGCAGTACTTC
15	TRBV28	.	TRBD1	TRBJ2-2	CAITYRDRAVGELFF	TGTGCCATCACATATCGGGACAGGGCGGTCGGGGAGCTGTTTTTT
16	TRBV28	many	TRBD1	TRBJ1-3	CASSLRTGHSGNTIYF	TGTGCCAGCAGTTTGCGGACAGGCCACTCTGGAAACACCATATATTTT
13	TRBV5-6	many	.	TRBJ1-2	CASSLMAVYGYTF	TGTGCCAGCAGCTTGATGGCGGTCTATGGCTACACCTTC
16	TRBV3-1	once	.	TRBJ2-2	CASSQEAVANTGEQFF	TGTGCCAGCAGCCAAGAGGCGGTAGCGAACACCGGGGAGCAGTTTTTT
15	TRBV7-9	many	TRBD1	TRBJ1-3	CASSPGQFSGNTIYF	TGTGCCAGCAGCCCGGGACAGTTCTCTGGAAACACCATATATTTT
14	TRBV4-1	many	.	TRBJ2-2	CASSQGQRAGELFF	TGCGCCAGCAGCCAAGGACAGCGGGCCGGGGAGCTGTTTTTT
15	TRBV4-1	.	.	TRBJ1-1	CASSHPVTGSAEAFF	TGCGCCAGCAGCCATCCAGTAACTGGCTCGGCCGAAGCTTTCTTT
12	TRBV19	many	.	TRBJ2-5	CASRQSGETQYF	TGTGCCAGTAGACAAAGCGGGGAGACCCAGTACTTC
13	TRBV6-2/TRBV6-3	.	.	TRBJ2-7	CATRYNWSGEQYF	TGTGCCACCCGGTACAACTGGAGTGGTGAGCAGTACTTC